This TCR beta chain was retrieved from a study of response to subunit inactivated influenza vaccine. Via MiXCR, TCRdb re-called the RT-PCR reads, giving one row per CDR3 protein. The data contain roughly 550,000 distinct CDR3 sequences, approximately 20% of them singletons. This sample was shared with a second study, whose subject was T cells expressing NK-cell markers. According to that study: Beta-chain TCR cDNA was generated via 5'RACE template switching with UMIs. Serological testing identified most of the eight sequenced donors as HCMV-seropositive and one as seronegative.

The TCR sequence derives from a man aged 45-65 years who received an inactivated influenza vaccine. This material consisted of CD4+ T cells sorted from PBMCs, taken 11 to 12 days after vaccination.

CDR3 sequence reads: CASSLGGQRGGELFF. For the CDR3, the DNA is TGTGCCAGCAGTTTAGGGGGCCAGAGGGGTGGGGAGCTGTTTTTT. The chain employs TRBV12-3 or TRBV12-4 and TRBJ2-2; the D call may be TRBD1 or TRBD2 (5 bases each). This CDR3 region has 15 residues. Trimming removed 1 base from V and 8 bases from J, with 14 bases in between.